This TCR beta chain originates from a study of cytomegalovirus exposure and HLA in healthy donors. Findings of the study overall: Trimming of TCR beta V- and J-genes showed a link, identified in a later analysis, to a missense DCLRE1C variant. By a later analysis, the bulk of CMV-associated TCR beta chains appeared HLA-restricted. Within an earlier analysis, most TCR beta V segments proved productive either about 90% or about 30% of the time.

Use of 60 Vbeta and 13 Jbeta primers characterized the PCR. Sequenced by immunoSEQ multiplex PCR; TCRdb stores in-frame clones only, minus some. The sample carries about 160,000 clones, roughly 73% recorded once. Germline-derived CDR1 and CDR2 are MGHRA and YSYEKL. There are 13 residues in the CDR3. V gave up 8 bases and J gave up 5 bases, with 15 bases separating them. This clone was detected once. What it recognizes is unknown. The chain has TRBV4-1 and TRBJ1-1, with D perhaps TRBD1 (6 bases). This TCR came from a woman aged 25 to 39 in good health and CMV-seronegative. The sequencing sample was made of PBMCs. This chain's CDR3 is CASASGDRTEAFF. CDR3 in DNA: TGCGCCAGCGCCTCAGGGGATAGAACTGAAGCTTTCTTT.